The 17 T cell receptor beta chains listed next were all sequenced from one sample in a study of T-cell memory formation after mild COVID-19. MiXCR was run by TCRdb on the 5' RACE reads, yielding one entry per CDR3 protein. Among roughly 200,000 distinct CDR3 sequences listed, about a fifth were seen once. Sequencing was performed on PBMCs or a T cell subset sorted from them (not recorded which). The receptors were sampled from an adult woman who had mild COVID-19 (a few samples of this study predate the infection). Cell type and time point are not known.

The chain recombines TRBV6-5 with TRBJ2-5; 11 positions agree with TRBD1. Trimming at V came to 1 base and at J to 5 bases, leaving 6 bases not matched to a gene. The CDR3 is made up of 16 amino acids. Germline loops: CDR1 MNHEY, CDR2 SVGAGI. The CDR3 region is CASSYWTGGASETQYF. The CDR3 bases are TGTGCCAGCAGTTACTGGACAGGGGGCGCATCGGAGACCCAGTACTTC.

This clonotype has only a few counts. The chain links TRBV5-1 to TRBJ1-2; D gene unclear. The CDR3 totals 14 residues. V lost 0 bases and J 2 bases, leaving 8 bases between the germline ends. Looked up from germline, CDR1 is SGHRS and CDR2 is YFSETQ. The chain's CDR3 is CASSLDSGNYGYTF. CDR3 nucleotides: TGCGCCAGCAGCTTGGACTCTGGGAACTATGGCTACACCTTC.

This clonotype was counted only a few times. V usage is TRBV7-3 and J usage is TRBJ2-3; a weak D match, TRBD2 (6 bases). Deletions cut 2 bases from V and 2 bases from J, with 11 bases between. The CDR3 spans 15 residues. Germline V lookup: CDR1 SGHTA, CDR2 FQGTGA. CDR3 protein: CASSLEPSDTDTQYF. The CDR3 nucleotides read TGTGCCAGCAGCTTAGAACCTAGCGACACAGATACGCAGTATTTT.

This sequence joins TRBV11-2 and TRBJ1-2; no firm D call. Germline V CDR1 and CDR2: SGHAT, FQNNGV. The V end lost 1 base, the J end lost 6 bases, and 6 bases lay between the germline ends. The CDR3 is 12 residues long. Written as DNA, the CDR3 is TGTGCCAGCAGCTTAGCCACAGATGGCTACACCTTC. Translation gives CASSLATDGYTF.

The chain is built from TRBV10-3 and TRBJ1-4, with D maybe TRBD1 (5 bases). V was clipped by 6 bases and J by 6 bases, with 17 bases between them. This CDR3 is built from 15 residues. Germline V CDR1 and CDR2: ENHRY, SYGVKD. The CDR3 region is CAISRQGQGYEKLFF. CDR3 DNA sequence: TGTGCCATCAGCCGCCAAGGGCAGGGATATGAAAAACTGTTTTTT.

The rearrangement links TRBV12-3 or TRBV12-4 to TRBJ2-5; D may correspond to TRBD1 or TRBD2 (5 bases each). Trimming pared 6 bases from V and 2 bases from J, leaving 10 bases between. The CDR3 sequence is 13 residues long. The CDR3 nucleotides read TGTGCCAGCAGCACGGGACCTCAAGAGACCCAGTACTTC. Residues: CASSTGPQETQYF.

This clonotype was detected only a few times. This chain links TRBV27 with TRBJ2-3; TRBD2 aligns across 9 bases. V lost 4 bases and J lost 3; bases outside the gene matches: 8. Per germline, CDR1 MNHEY and CDR2 SMNVEV (reference sequence). CDR3 length: 16 amino acids. In nucleotides, the CDR3 is TGTGCCAGCAGTTATCGTGCGGGAGGGAGGACAGATACGCAGTATTTT. Amino acids: CASSYRAGGRTDTQYF.

This clonotype came up a few times. The chain uses TRBV24-1 and TRBJ2-3; D gene ambiguous. V lost 5 bases to trimming and J lost 4 bases, with 12 bases between them. Germline loops: CDR1 KGHDR, CDR2 SFDVKD. The CDR3 consists of 14 residues. CDR3 amino acids: CATSGVALSDTQYF. CDR3 nucleotide sequence: TGTGCCACCAGTGGCGTTGCCTTATCAGATACGCAGTATTTT.

V gene TRBV7-9 combines with J gene TRBJ2-3, with 8 positions matching TRBD2. CDR3 length equals 16 residues. Germline CDR1 reads SEHNR; CDR2 reads FQNEAQ (reference sequence). Germline trimming cut 5 bases from V and 2 bases from J; bases unmatched to any gene: 9. The CDR3 is CASSHGAGDPTDTQYF. CDR3 in DNA: TGTGCCAGCAGCCACGGAGCGGGGGACCCCACAGATACGCAGTATTTT. Full variable domain (missing parts from reference TRBV7-9 and TRBJ2-3): DTGVSQNPRHKITKRGQNVTFRCDPISEHNRLYWYRQTLGQGPEFLTYFQNEAQLEKSRLLSDRFSAERPKGSFSTLEIQRTEQGDSAMYLCASSHGAGDPTDTQYFGPGTRLTVL.

This clonotype was seen more than once but under ten times. This chain links TRBV30 with TRBJ2-3; 8 nucleotides agree with TRBD2. CDR1 and CDR2 (germline): GTSNPN, SVGIG (reference sequence). Trimming took 2 bases from V and 2 from J; bases not matched to a gene: 3. This CDR3 is 14 amino acids long. DNA for the CDR3: TGTGCCTGGAGTAGTAGCGGGGTCACAGATACGCAGTATTTT. Translating gives CAWSSSGVTDTQYF.

This clonotype was counted between two and nine times. This chain joins TRBV4-1 and TRBJ1-1; a weak D match, TRBD1 (6 bases). CDR3 length: 13 residues. The V gene's germline CDR1 is MGHRA and CDR2 YSYEKL. Trimming took 3 bases from V and 4 from J, leaving 9 bases between them. The CDR3 is CASSQQGFTEAFF. DNA for the CDR3: TGCGCCAGCAGCCAGCAGGGGTTCACTGAAGCTTTCTTT.

This clonotype has only a few counts. The gene calls are TRBV27 and TRBJ2-7; tentative D call: TRBD1 (5 bases). Trimming stripped 6 bases from V and 2 bases from J, with 8 bases between. This CDR3 has 12 amino acids. Per the germline V gene, CDR1 is MNHEY and CDR2 is SMNVEV (reference sequence). The CDR3 DNA sequence: TGTGCCAGCAGAGGACACCCCTACGAGCAGTACTTC. This gives the protein CASRGHPYEQYF.

This clonotype has just a few counts. The V gene is TRBV27, the J gene TRBJ1-1, with no clear D. The CDR3 consists of 13 residues. Germline assignment: CDR1 MNHEY and CDR2 SMNVEV (reference sequence). V lost 5 bases and J 3 bases, leaving 10 bases between the germline ends. The CDR3 here is CASSLGVHTEAFF. CDR3 DNA: TGTGCCAGCAGTCTCGGGGTCCACACTGAAGCTTTCTTT.

The rearrangement uses TRBV5-5 and TRBJ1-5; 9 nucleotides match TRBD1. The CDR3 has 16 residues. V was pared by 4 bases and J by 0 bases, with 5 bases of the junction left unmatched. Germline V CDR1 and CDR2: SGHKS, YYEKEE (reference sequence). The CDR3 spells CASSRDRANSNQPQHF. Here the CDR3 DNA reads TGTGCCAGCAGCCGGGACAGGGCTAATAGCAATCAGCCCCAGCATTTT.

This chain links TRBV20-1 with TRBJ1-1; D possibly corresponds to TRBD1 (5 bases). Trimming pared 3 bases from V and 4 bases from J, leaving 15 bases between. CDR1 and CDR2 from the germline V gene are DFQATT and SNEGSKA (reference sequence). The CDR3 extends over 14 amino acids. The DNA of the CDR3 is TGCAGTGCTAGGGGGGAGGGGATGGGCACTGAAGCTTTCTTT. Translation gives CSARGEGMGTEAFF.

This clonotype was observed a few times. The chain employs TRBV27 and TRBJ2-4, with D possibly matching TRBD1 (6 bases). The CDR3 is 13 residues long. The germline V gene encodes CDR1 MNHEY and CDR2 SMNVEV (reference sequence). The V end was cut by 1 base, the J end by 8 bases, with 9 bases between. CDR3 sequence: CASSLFEGDIQYF. DNA for the CDR3: TGTGCCAGCAGTTTATTCGAGGGGGACATTCAGTACTTC.

The chain uses TRBV6-1 and TRBJ2-7; D possibly corresponds to TRBD2 (5 bases). The CDR3 is made up of 14 amino acids. V shed 1 base and J shed 2 bases, with 9 bases lying between them. From germline, CDR1 is MNHNS and CDR2 SASEGT. The CDR3 reads CASSEDWGAYEQYF. The DNA for the CDR3 is TGTGCCAGCAGTGAAGATTGGGGAGCCTACGAGCAGTACTTC.